This T cell receptor beta chain emerged from a study of CD8 T cells in ankylosing spondylitis. Findings and caveats of the study: Disease-linked clones were found to be CD8+ and relatively rare in peripheral blood. Enrichment of disease-linked clones was reportedly significant in matched ankylosing spondylitis synovial fluid. Eight highly homologous variants formed a TCR beta motif that appeared characteristic of ankylosing spondylitis blood.

Scientists made TCR beta libraries using quantitative 5'-RACE with molecular barcodes. TCRdb analysed the 5' RACE reads with MiXCR anew, one entry per CDR3 protein. The sample has 750,000 to 850,000 distinct CDR3 sequences, about 12% seen once. This clonotype appeared a few times. Its antigen is still unknown. The sequence came from a male donor with ankylosing spondylitis. Sequenced sample: blood, either unsorted or a sorted T cell fraction (not recorded which).

The CDR3 coding sequence is TGTGCCAGCAGTTCCCACAGGGAATCGGGCGAGCAGTACTTC. Translation: CASSSHRESGEQYF. J is TRBJ2-7 and V is TRBV12-3 or TRBV12-4; the D gene is possibly TRBD1 (6 bases). V gave up 4 bases and J gave up 6 bases, with 16 bases separating them. The CDR3 has 14 residues.